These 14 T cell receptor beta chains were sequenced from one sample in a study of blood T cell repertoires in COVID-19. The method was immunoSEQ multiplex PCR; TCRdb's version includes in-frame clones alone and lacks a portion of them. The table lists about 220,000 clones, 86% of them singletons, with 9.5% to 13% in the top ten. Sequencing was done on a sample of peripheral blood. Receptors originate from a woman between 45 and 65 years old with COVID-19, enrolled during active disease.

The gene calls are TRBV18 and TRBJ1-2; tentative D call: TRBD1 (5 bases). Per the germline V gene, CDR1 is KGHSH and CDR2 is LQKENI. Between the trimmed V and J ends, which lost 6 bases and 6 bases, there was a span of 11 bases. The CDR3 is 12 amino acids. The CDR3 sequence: CASSTRGDGYTF. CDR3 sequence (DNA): TGTGCCAGCTCCACGCGGGGCGATGGCTACACCTTC.

CDR3 coding DNA: TGTGCCAGCAGCTATGGGGGGTTGGGTGGCAATCAGCCCCAGCATTTT. Its translation: CASSYGGLGGNQPQHF. V and J are TRBV7-2 and TRBJ1-5; possibly TRBD1 for D (5 bases). Germline CDR1 and CDR2: SGHTA and FQGNSA. The V end lost 4 bases, the J end lost 2 bases, and 15 bases lay between the germline ends. The length of the CDR3 is 16 residues.

The CDR3 loop is CASSAGQGSLGSPLHF. In nucleotides, the CDR3 is TGTGCCAGCAGCGCCGGACAGGGGTCCTTAGGTTCACCCCTCCACTTT. This chain uses TRBV2 with TRBJ1-6, with 9 bases fitting TRBD1. This CDR3 region has 16 residues. Germline V gene lookup returns CDR1 SNHLY and CDR2 FYNNEI. The J segment lost 9 bases and the V segment lost 6 bases, leaving 12 bases of the junction unmatched.

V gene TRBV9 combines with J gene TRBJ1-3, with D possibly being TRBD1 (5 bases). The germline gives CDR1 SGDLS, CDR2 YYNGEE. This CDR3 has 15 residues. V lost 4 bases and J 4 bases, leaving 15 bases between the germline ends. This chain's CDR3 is CASSPGGNGGNTIYF. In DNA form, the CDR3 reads TGTGCCAGCAGCCCCGGGGGGAATGGAGGAAACACCATATATTTT.

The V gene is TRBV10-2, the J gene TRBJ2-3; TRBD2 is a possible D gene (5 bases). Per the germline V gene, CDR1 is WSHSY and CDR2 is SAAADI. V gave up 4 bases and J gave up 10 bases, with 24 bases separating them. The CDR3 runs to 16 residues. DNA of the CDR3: TGCGCCAGCAGTGGAGTCACTAAGACGGGGATTCATGCGCAGTATTTT. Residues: CASSGVTKTGIHAQYF.

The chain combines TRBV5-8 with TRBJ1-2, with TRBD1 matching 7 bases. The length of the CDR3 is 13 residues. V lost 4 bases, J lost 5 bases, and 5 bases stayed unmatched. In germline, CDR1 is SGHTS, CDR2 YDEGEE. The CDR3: CASSPTGAYGYTF. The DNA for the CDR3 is TGTGCCAGCAGCCCCACAGGGGCATATGGCTACACCTTC.

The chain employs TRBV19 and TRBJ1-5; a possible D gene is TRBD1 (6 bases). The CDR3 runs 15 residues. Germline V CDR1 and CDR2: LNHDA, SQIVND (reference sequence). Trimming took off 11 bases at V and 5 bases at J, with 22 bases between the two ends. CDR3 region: CALSQGSNEDQPQHF. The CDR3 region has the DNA TGTGCCCTCTCGCAGGGGAGTAATGAGGATCAGCCCCAGCATTTT.

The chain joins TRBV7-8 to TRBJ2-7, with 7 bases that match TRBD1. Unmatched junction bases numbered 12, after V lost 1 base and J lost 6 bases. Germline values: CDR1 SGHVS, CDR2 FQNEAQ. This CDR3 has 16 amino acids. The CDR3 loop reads CASSLEDRALPSEQYF. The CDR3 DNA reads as TGTGCCAGCAGCTTAGAAGACAGGGCACTACCGAGCGAGCAGTACTTC.

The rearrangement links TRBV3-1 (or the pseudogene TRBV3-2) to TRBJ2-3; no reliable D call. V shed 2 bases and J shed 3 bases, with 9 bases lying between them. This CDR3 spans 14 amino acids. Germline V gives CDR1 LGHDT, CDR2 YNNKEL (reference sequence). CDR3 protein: CASSQRSDTDTQYF. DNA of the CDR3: TGTGCCAGCAGCCAAAGATCAGATACAGATACGCAGTATTTT.

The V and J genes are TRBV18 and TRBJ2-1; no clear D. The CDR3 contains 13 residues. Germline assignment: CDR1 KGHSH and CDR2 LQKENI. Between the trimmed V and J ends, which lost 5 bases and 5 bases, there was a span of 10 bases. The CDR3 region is CASSSKGDNEQFF. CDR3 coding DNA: TGTGCCAGCTCATCTAAAGGAGACAATGAGCAGTTCTTC.

The CDR3 here is CASSPDRGVYGYTF. DNA of the CDR3: TGTGCCAGCAGCCCCGACAGGGGCGTATATGGCTACACCTTC. V and J are TRBV27 and TRBJ1-2; 8 nucleotides match TRBD1. After removal of 6 bases from V and 5 bases from J, the junction contained 8 bases not matched to a gene. The CDR3 extends over 14 amino acids. The germline V gene encodes CDR1 MNHEY and CDR2 SMNVEV (reference sequence).

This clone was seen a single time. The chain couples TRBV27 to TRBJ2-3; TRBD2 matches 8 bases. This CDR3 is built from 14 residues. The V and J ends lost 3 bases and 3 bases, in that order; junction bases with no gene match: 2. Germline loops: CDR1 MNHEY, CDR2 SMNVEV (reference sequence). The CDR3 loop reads CASSFERGTDTQYF. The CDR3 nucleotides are TGTGCCAGCAGTTTCGAGCGGGGGACAGATACGCAGTATTTT.

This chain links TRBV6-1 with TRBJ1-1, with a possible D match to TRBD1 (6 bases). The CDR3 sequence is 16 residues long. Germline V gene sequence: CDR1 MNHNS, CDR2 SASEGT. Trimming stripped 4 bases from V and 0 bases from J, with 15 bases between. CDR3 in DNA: TGTGCCAGCAGTGCCCCGCCTCAGGGGATGAACACTGAAGCTTTCTTT. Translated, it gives CASSAPPQGMNTEAFF.

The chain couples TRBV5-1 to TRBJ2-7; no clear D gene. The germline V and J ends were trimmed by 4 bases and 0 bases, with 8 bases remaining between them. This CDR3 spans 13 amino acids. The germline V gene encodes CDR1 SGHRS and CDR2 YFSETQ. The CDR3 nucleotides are TGCGCCAGCAGCCTTACAAGCTCCTACGAGCAGTACTTC. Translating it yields CASSLTSSYEQYF.